This TCR beta chain was retrieved from a study of cytomegalovirus exposure and HLA in healthy donors. With 60 Vbeta and 13 Jbeta primers, the PCR was carried out. TCRdb's table, derived via immunoSEQ multiplex PCR, lists solely in-frame clones and lacks some. The data show around 150,000 clones, with over 80% seen just once and roughly 4.5% held by the top ten. With regard to this clone: Its antigen is still unknown.

Study observations and caveats: The availability of immune exposure information extended only to CMV serostatus. High specificity and sensitivity for cytomegalovirus status were reported for the classifier. It was likely that a cluster of highly shared sequence variants was a sequencing artifact. CMV antigen specificity of a few CMV-associated chains was confirmed in vitro.

CDR3 length: 12 residues. In germline, CDR1 is SEHNR, CDR2 FQNEAQ (reference sequence). V lost 0 bases to trimming and J lost 6 bases, with 6 bases between them. The sequence was collected from a man aged 45-60 years in good health and CMV-seropositive. The chain has TRBV7-9 and TRBJ2-7, with TRBD2 as a possible D gene (6 bases). Sequences were obtained from PBMCs. The CDR3 sequence: CASSLAGGEQYF. The CDR3 nucleotides are TGTGCCAGCAGCTTAGCGGGGGGCGAGCAGTACTTC.